This TCR beta chain is from a study of CD4 T cells in relation to SARS-CoV-2 and coronaviruses. Study results and limitations: About 65% of donors had memory CD4+ clonotypes crossrecognizing SARS-CoV-2 and common cold coronavirus spike.

Losses at the gene ends were 6 bases for V and 6 bases for J; bases not matched to a gene: 8. From germline, CDR1 is KGHSH and CDR2 LQKENI. This CDR3 has 14 residues. About this clone itself: Its antigen remains unknown.

Unexposed donor CD4+ T cells date from about 2010-2019, before the COVID-19 pandemic. Using immunoSEQ multiplex PCR, the repertoire was profiled, and TCRdb retains in-frame clones only, with some absent. This repertoire shows 60,000 to 85,000 clones, 80% to 95% found once; its top ten account for around 0.21%. Material for sequencing was naive CD4+ T cells from PBMCs. Specified subset: naive CD4+ T cells isolated by negative enrichment. This sequence was found in a human donor in good health. The chain links TRBV18 to TRBJ1-1; TRBD1 aligns across 9 bases. The CDR3 nucleotides read TGTGCCAGCTCGCCTCCGGGACAGGGCTCTGAAGCTTTCTTT. It translates to CASSPPGQGSEAFF.